This T cell receptor beta chain was obtained from a study of OX40 agonist ivuxolimab in advanced cancers. On the study more broadly: Dose-escalation cases comprised hepatocellular carcinoma, melanoma, renal cell or head and neck cancer. Study conclusions and caveats: Both CD4+ and CD8+ T cell populations in blood had undergone clonal expansion by week 6 at 0.1 to 3.0 mg/kg. Relative to CD4+, CD8+ T cells held more expanded clones on average.

A remark on this clone: What it recognizes is unknown.

Libraries were prepared by immunoSEQ multiplex PCR; TCRdb keeps only in-frame clonotypes and omits some of them. This table holds about 42,000 clones, 70% to 90% found once. Germline CDR1 and CDR2: LNHDA and SQIVND (reference sequence). The CDR3 totals 18 residues. Trimming removed 1 base from V and 4 bases from J, with 20 bases in between. Collection of blood occurred at baseline, at cycle 4 day 1, and at cycle 7 day 1. This sequence originates from an adult with an advanced solid tumor such as melanoma, head and neck, liver or kidney cancer. The chain has TRBV19 and TRBJ2-1; tentative D call: TRBD1 (7 bases). The sequences come from CD4+ or CD8+ T cells sorted from blood, collected in a trial of the OX40 agonist ivuxolimab. The chain's CDR3 is CASSIGGTVREDYNEQFF. For the CDR3, the DNA is TGTGCCAGTAGTATAGGCGGGACAGTGCGCGAAGATTACAATGAGCAGTTCTTC.